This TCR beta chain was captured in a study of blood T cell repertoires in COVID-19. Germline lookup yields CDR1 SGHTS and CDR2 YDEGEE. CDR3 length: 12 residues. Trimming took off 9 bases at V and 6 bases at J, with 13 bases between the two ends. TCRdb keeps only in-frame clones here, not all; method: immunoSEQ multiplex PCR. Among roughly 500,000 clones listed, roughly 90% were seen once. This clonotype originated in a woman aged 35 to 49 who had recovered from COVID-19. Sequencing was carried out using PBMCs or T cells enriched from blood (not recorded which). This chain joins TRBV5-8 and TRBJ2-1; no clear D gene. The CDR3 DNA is TGTGCCACCCCCCCTGAGAGCAATGAGCAGTTCTTC. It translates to CATPPESNEQFF.